These 11 T cell receptor beta chains were sequenced from one sample in a study of blood T cells in healthy people across ages. Combining a sample-barcoded 5' primer with a J-beta primer mix, a second PCR ran for roughly 7 to 11 cycles. TCRdb reprocessed the 5' RACE reads with MiXCR, giving one entry per CDR3 protein. The table shows some 1.6 million distinct CDR3 sequences, with 30% to 40% occurring only once. Sequencing input: blood. These receptors were collected from a woman aged 25 to 39 in good health.

The genes are TRBV20-1 and TRBJ1-1; possibly TRBD1 for D (5 bases). The germline V and J ends were trimmed by 1 base and 3 bases, with 21 bases remaining between them. Per the germline V gene, CDR1 is DFQATT and CDR2 is SNEGSKA (reference sequence). The CDR3 is 17 amino acids. The CDR3 sequence: CSARATQAYGGDTEAFF. The CDR3 region has the DNA TGCAGTGCTAGAGCGACCCAGGCCTACGGGGGGGACACTGAAGCTTTCTTT.

The chain has TRBV20-1 and TRBJ1-4; 7 nucleotides line up with TRBD1. From germline, CDR1 is DFQATT and CDR2 SNEGSKA (reference sequence). This CDR3 region has 11 residues. The CDR3 DNA follows: TGCAAGGGACAGATAAATGAAAAACTGTTTTTT. It specifies CKGQINEKLFF.

J is TRBJ2-3 and V is TRBV11-2; 9 nucleotides agree with TRBD1. This CDR3 is built from 14 residues. The V and J ends lost 5 bases and 10 bases, in that order; junction bases with no gene match: 10. Germline lookup yields CDR1 SGHAT and CDR2 FQNNGV. In DNA, the CDR3 is TGTGCCAGCAGCCTGGACAGGGGAGACGGGGCGCAGTATTTT. This encodes CASSLDRGDGAQYF. The full variable domain, its missing parts supplied by reference TRBV11-2 and TRBJ2-3, is EAGVAQSPRYKIIEKRQSVAFWCNPISGHATLYWYQQILGQGPKLLIQFQNNGVVDDSQLPKDRFSAERLKGVDSTLKIQPAKLEDSAVYLCASSLDRGDGAQYFGPGTRLTVL.

The V call is TRBV9, the J call TRBJ2-7; 9 positions agree with TRBD2. The CDR3 contains 14 residues. V trimming: 2 bases; J trimming: 7 bases; junction bases outside the gene matches: 7. Germline CDR1 reads SGDLS; CDR2 reads YYNGEE. This chain's CDR3 is CASSVVTSGGEQYF. The CDR3 coding sequence is TGTGCCAGCAGCGTCGTGACTAGCGGTGGGGAGCAGTACTTC.

This chain joins TRBV4-1 and TRBJ2-3; weak D call: TRBD1 (5 bases). CDR3 size: 16 residues. Looked up from germline, CDR1 is MGHRA and CDR2 is YSYEKL. V dropped 4 bases and J dropped 3 bases, with 17 bases sitting between them. For the CDR3, the DNA is TGCGCCAGCAGCCGAGAAGAAAGGGGTGGAACAGATACGCAGTATTTT. Amino acids: CASSREERGGTDTQYF.

V usage is TRBV5-6 and J usage is TRBJ2-6; no firm D call. Germline assignment: CDR1 SGHDT and CDR2 YYEEEE. Trimming removed 4 bases from V and 0 bases from J, with 11 bases in between. There are 16 residues in the CDR3. The CDR3 sequence: CASSQVDSSGANVLTF. CDR3 sequence (DNA): TGTGCCAGCAGCCAGGTCGACTCCTCTGGGGCCAACGTCCTGACTTTC.

This chain joins TRBV4-1 and TRBJ2-5; D ambiguous. CDR1 is MGHRA, CDR2 YSYEKL, per germline. This CDR3 has 13 residues. The germline V and J ends were trimmed by 8 bases and 2 bases, with 12 bases remaining between them. CDR3 sequence reads: CASGRGVQETQYF. In DNA, the CDR3 is TGCGCCAGCGGCCGCGGTGTTCAAGAGACCCAGTACTTC.

The rearrangement uses TRBV20-1 and TRBJ1-5, with 9 bases lining up with TRBD1. CDR1 DFQATT and CDR2 SNEGSKA come from the germline V gene (reference sequence). The CDR3 loop spans 14 amino acids. Trimming took 3 bases from V and 6 from J; bases not matched to a gene: 6. CDR3: CSASGTGRGQPQHF. The CDR3 coding sequence is TGCAGTGCTAGCGGGACAGGGAGAGGTCAGCCCCAGCATTTT.

There are many counts of this clonotype. The J gene is TRBJ2-5, the V gene TRBV15; D perhaps matches TRBD1 (5 bases). The CDR3 totals 15 residues. The germline gives CDR1 LNHNV, CDR2 YYDKDF (reference sequence). V dropped 0 bases and J dropped 8 bases, with 16 bases sitting between them. CDR3 loop: CATSREGDGRATQYF. Written as DNA, the CDR3 is TGTGCCACCAGCAGAGAAGGGGATGGTCGGGCTACCCAGTACTTC.

This clonotype has more than one count but fewer than ten. The rearrangement links TRBV4-2 to TRBJ1-6; D is perhaps TRBD1 (6 bases). CDR3 length equals 12 residues. Germline V gives CDR1 LGHNA, CDR2 YNFKEQ. Trimming left V 4 bases short and J 10 bases short, with 8 bases between. The CDR3 DNA follows: TGTGCCAGCAGCCGAGGGGGATCACCCCTCCACTTT. It codes for CASSRGGSPLHF.

This clonotype was detected only a few times. The rearrangement joins TRBV6-4 to TRBJ1-1; 9 nucleotides line up with TRBD1. The CDR3 has 14 amino acids. J lost 3 bases, V lost 6 bases, and 5 bases had no gene match. CDR1 and CDR2 (germline): MRHNA, SNTAGT. CDR3 bases: TGTGCCAGCAGACGAGGACAGGGGCACACTGAAGCTTTCTTT. Translated: CASRRGQGHTEAFF.